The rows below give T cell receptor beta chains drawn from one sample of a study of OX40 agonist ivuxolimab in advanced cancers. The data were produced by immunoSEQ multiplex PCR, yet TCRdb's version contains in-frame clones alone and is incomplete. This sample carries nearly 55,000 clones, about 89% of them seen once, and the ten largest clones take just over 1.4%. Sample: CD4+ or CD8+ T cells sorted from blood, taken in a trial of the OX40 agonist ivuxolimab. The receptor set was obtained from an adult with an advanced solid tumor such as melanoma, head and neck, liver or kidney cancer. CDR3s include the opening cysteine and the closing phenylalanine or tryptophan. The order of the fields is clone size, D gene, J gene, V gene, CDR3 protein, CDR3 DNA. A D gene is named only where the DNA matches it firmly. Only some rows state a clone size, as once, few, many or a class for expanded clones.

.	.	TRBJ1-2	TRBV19	CASREGRGLGYGYTF	TGTGCCAGTAGGGAAGGCCGGGGATTGGGGTATGGCTACACCTTC
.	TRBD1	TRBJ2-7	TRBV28	CASSFPGQAPLPLYEQYF	TGTGCCAGCAGTTTCCCCGGACAGGCTCCCCTCCCCCTCTACGAGCAGTACTTC
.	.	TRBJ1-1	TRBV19	CASSTGPLNTEAFF	TGTGCCAGTAGTACGGGACCGCTGAACACTGAAGCTTTCTTT
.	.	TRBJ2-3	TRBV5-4	CASSLATASGDTQYF	TGTGCCAGCAGCTTGGCCACAGCATCCGGAGATACGCAGTATTTT
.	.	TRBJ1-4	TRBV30	CAWGGTRNEKLFF	TGTGCCTGGGGGGGGACAAGGAATGAAAAACTGTTTTTT
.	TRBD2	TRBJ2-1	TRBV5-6	CASSLLGGDTYNEQFF	TGTGCCAGCAGCTTGCTGGGGGGGGATACCTACAATGAGCAGTTCTTC
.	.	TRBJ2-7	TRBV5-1	CASSGTSSYEQYF	TGCGCCAGCTCCGGGACGAGCTCCTACGAGCAGTACTTC
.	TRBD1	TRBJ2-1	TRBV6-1	CASSVRDRNNEQFF	TGTGCCAGCAGTGTCCGGGACAGAAACAATGAGCAGTTCTTC
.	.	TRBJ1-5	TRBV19	CASSIEQVGEPQHF	TGTGCCAGTAGTATAGAACAGGTTGGTGAGCCCCAGCATTTT
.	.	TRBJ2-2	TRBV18	CASSSLETGELFF	TGTGCCAGCTCGTCTTTAGAGACCGGGGAGCTGTTTTTT
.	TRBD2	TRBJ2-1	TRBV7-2	CASSFTSGNYNEQFF	TGTGCCAGCAGCTTCACTAGCGGGAACTACAATGAGCAGTTCTTC
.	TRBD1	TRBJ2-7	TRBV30	CAWRGQGTTYEQYF	TGTGCCTGGAGGGGACAGGGGACAACCTACGAGCAGTACTTC
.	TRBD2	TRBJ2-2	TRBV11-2	CASSPGLAGVNTGELFF	TGTGCCAGCAGCCCGGGACTAGCGGGGGTGAACACCGGGGAGCTGTTTTTT
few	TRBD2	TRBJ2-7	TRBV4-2	CASSQESSGPYEQYF	TGTGCCAGCAGCCAAGAGTCTAGCGGGCCCTACGAGCAGTACTTC
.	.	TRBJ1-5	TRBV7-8	CASSRYLLQLHSYNQPQHF	TGTGCCAGCAGCCGATACCTGTTACAGCTCCACAGTTACAATCAGCCCCAGCATTTT
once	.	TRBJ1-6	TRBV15	CATSSDSLPPLHF	TGTGCCACCAGCAGCGATTCTTTACCACCCCTCCACTTT
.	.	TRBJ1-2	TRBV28	CASSLSSRDGYTF	TGTGCCAGCAGTTTATCGAGCAGGGATGGCTACACCTTC
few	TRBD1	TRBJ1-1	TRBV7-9	CASTGTGGNTEAFF	TGTGCCAGCACAGGGACAGGGGGGAACACTGAAGCTTTCTTT
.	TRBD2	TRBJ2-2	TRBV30	CAWSPLAGYTGELFF	TGTGCCTGGAGTCCACTAGCGGGGTACACCGGGGAGCTGTTTTTT
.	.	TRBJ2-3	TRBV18	CASSPVQGLTDTQYF	TGTGCCAGCTCACCGGTGCAGGGTCTAACAGATACGCAGTATTTT
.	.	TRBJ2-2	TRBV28	CASSFSGANTGELFF	TGTGCCAGCAGTTTTTCGGGGGCGAACACCGGGGAGCTGTTTTTT
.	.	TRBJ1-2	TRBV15	CATSNLDTVDGYTF	TGTGCCACCAGCAACCTAGACACGGTAGATGGCTACACCTTC
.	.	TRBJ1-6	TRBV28	CASSSGFNSPLHF	TGTGCCAGCAGTTCCGGCTTTAATTCACCCCTCCACTTT
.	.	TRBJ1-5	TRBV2	CASSGRGVRGNQPQHF	TGTGCCAGCAGCGGGAGGGGCGTGCGGGGCAATCAGCCCCAGCATTTT
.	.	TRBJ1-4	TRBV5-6	CASSLIQQSYEKLFF	TGTGCCAGCAGCTTGATACAGCAGAGTTATGAAAAACTGTTTTTT
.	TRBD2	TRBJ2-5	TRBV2	CASSEAGGGETQYF	TGTGCCAGCAGTGAGGCGGGGGGCGGAGAGACCCAGTACTTC
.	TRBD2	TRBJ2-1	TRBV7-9	CASSPTSGSSYNEQFF	TGTGCCAGCAGCCCGACTAGCGGGAGCTCCTACAATGAGCAGTTCTTC
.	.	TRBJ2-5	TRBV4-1	CASSRDGQQETQYF	TGCGCCAGCAGCCGAGACGGACAGCAAGAGACCCAGTACTTC
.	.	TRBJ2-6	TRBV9	CASSSTSGLSGANVLTF	TGTGCCAGCAGCTCGACCTCAGGGCTCTCGGGGGCCAACGTCCTGACTTTC
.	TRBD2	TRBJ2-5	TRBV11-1	CASSFSGGREETQYF	TGTGCCAGCAGCTTTAGCGGGGGCCGGGAAGAGACCCAGTACTTC
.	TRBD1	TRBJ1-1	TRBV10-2	CASRGQGMNTEAFF	TGCGCCAGCAGAGGACAGGGAATGAACACTGAAGCTTTCTTT
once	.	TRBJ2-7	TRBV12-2	CASRLGERRYMEQYF	TGTGCAAGTCGCTTAGGGGAACGGCGGTATATGGAGCAGTACTTC
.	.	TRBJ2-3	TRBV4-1	CASSPPTDTQYF	TGCGCCAGCAGCCCCCCCACAGATACGCAGTATTTT
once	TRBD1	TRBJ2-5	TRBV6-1	CASSPSQTGQETQYF	TGTGCCAGCAGTCCAAGCCAGACAGGGCAAGAGACCCAGTACTTC
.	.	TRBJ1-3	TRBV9	CASSVDPRPGGGNTIYF	TGTGCCAGCAGCGTAGATCCGCGGCCGGGGGGAGGAAACACCATATATTTT
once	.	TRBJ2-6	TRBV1	CTSRCRGLCTRANVLTF	TGCACCAGCAGATGCCGAGGTTTGTGCACTCGGGCCAACGTCCTGACTTTC
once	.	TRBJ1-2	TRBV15	CATSRGEGAGYGYTF	TGTGCCACCAGCAGAGGAGAGGGAGCGGGCTATGGCTACACCTTC
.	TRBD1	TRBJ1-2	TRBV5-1	CASSSGTGGGYGYTF	TGCGCCAGCAGCAGCGGGACAGGGGGCGGCTATGGCTACACCTTC
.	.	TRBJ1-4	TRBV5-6	CASSSGRINEKLFF	TGTGCCAGCAGCTCAGGACGGATAAATGAAAAACTGTTTTTT
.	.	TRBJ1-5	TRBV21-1	CASSSPRQRAHF	TGTGCCAGCAGCTCCCCTCGACAGCGGGCTCATTTT
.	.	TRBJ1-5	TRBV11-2	CASSHSDQPQHF	TGTGCCAGCAGCCACAGCGATCAGCCCCAGCATTTT
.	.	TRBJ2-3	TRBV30	CAWGPSTDTQYF	TGTGCCTGGGGACCTAGCACAGATACGCAGTATTTT
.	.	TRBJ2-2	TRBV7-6	CASSLQETGELFF	TGTGCCAGCAGCTTACAAGAAACCGGGGAGCTGTTTTTT
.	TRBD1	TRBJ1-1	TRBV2	CAGERDRGGTEAFF	TGTGCCGGCGAACGGGACAGGGGAGGGACTGAAGCTTTCTTT